This TCR beta chain originates from a study of patients and donors after allogeneic stem cell transplantation. Germline CDR1 MNHEY, CDR2 SVGAGI. Trimming pared 4 bases from V and 4 bases from J, leaving 8 bases between. The CDR3 has 13 residues. TCRdb redid the calling of the RT-PCR reads with MiXCR, one entry per CDR3 protein. The sample comprises roughly 230,000 distinct CDR3 sequences, around an eighth of which are singletons, and roughly 12% rests with the top ten. The sample holds one count of this clonotype. The source is a human donor who was either an allogeneic HSCT recipient or a stem cell or donor lymphocyte infusion donor (not recorded which). It is not recorded whose cells these are; they may come from a transplant donor. The material sequenced was blood, either unsorted or a sorted T cell fraction (not recorded which). The chain is built from TRBV6-5 and TRBJ1-5; the D gene is possibly TRBD1 (6 bases). The CDR3 region is CASSFGQNQPQHF. The CDR3 DNA is TGTGCCAGCAGTTTCGGACAGAATCAGCCCCAGCATTTT.